This record looks at one T cell receptor beta chain sequence and its context. The antigen remains undetermined. Separate from the approximately 600-subject first cohort was the roughly 120-subject validation cohort, to which the donors belonged. These data come from a study of cytomegalovirus exposure and HLA in healthy donors. For the study at large: Both the roughly 120 validation repertoires and the 550 to 750 first-cohort repertoires used the same platform, as reported by a later analysis. Findings of the study overall: The study put around 180 TCR beta chains on its list as cytomegalovirus-associated. Both high specificity and high sensitivity reportedly marked the classifier's diagnosis of cytomegalovirus status.

Profiling relied on immunoSEQ multiplex PCR, and the TCRdb table lists in-frame clones only, not all of them. The data contain approximately 150,000 clones, about 89% of them seen just once; the ten biggest clones take up 0.6% to 0.8%. There are 11 residues in the CDR3. Germline V CDR1 and CDR2: SQVTM, ANQGSEA. V was cut by 7 bases and J by 14 bases, with 18 bases left in between. The rearrangement links TRBV29-1 to TRBJ2-1; a possible D gene is TRBD2 (6 bases). Sample: PBMCs. This clonotype was obtained from a man aged 18 to 35 in good health and CMV-seronegative. The CDR3 coding sequence is TGCAGCGGAGTCGGGGGAGTTAAAAAGTTCTTC. This encodes CSGVGGVKKFF.